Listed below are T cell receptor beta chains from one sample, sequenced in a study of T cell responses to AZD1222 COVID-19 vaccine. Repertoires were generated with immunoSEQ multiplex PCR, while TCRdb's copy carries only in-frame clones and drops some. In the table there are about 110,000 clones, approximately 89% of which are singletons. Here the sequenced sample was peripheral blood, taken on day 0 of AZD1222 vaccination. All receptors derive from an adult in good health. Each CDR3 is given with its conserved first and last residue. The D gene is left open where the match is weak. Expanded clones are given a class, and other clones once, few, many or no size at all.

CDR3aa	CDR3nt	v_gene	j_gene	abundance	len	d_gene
CAWSVRTAISNQPQHF	TGTGCCTGGAGTGTAAGGACAGCGATTAGCAATCAGCCCCAGCATTTT	TRBV30	TRBJ1-5	-	16	-
CASSRSTGNEQYF	TGTGCCAGCAGCCGATCCACAGGGAACGAGCAGTACTTC	TRBV12-3/TRBV12-4	TRBJ2-7	once	13	-
CASSSSGSSGEQFF	TGTGCCAGCAGCTCTAGTGGCTCCTCCGGTGAGCAGTTCTTC	TRBV7-9	TRBJ2-1	-	14	-
CASSPGGQGFEKLFF	TGCGCCAGCAGCCCAGGGGGACAGGGGTTCGAAAAACTGTTTTTT	TRBV5-1	TRBJ1-4	-	15	TRBD1
CASSQGGEGNQPQHF	TGTGCCAGCAGCCAAGGAGGGGAAGGTAATCAGCCCCAGCATTTT	TRBV4-2	TRBJ1-5	-	15	-
CASSLRAVDYEQYF	TGTGCCAGCAGCTTAAGGGCGGTGGACTACGAGCAGTACTTC	TRBV5-5	TRBJ2-7	-	14	-
CASSLSLADSTDTQYF	TGTGCCAGCAGTTTATCACTAGCGGATAGCACAGATACGCAGTATTTT	TRBV27	TRBJ2-3	once	16	TRBD2
CATSDSGGVVDTQYF	TGTGCCACATCGGATAGCGGGGGGGTCGTGGATACGCAGTATTTT	TRBV10-3	TRBJ2-3	-	15	TRBD2
CASSQRGTPDNSPLHF	TGTGCCAGCAGCCAACGGGGGACACCGGATAATTCACCCCTCCACTTT	TRBV3-1/TRBV3-2	TRBJ1-6	-	16	-
CASSYSLSGDEQYF	TGTGCCAGCAGTTACTCGCTTTCTGGGGACGAGCAGTACTTC	TRBV6-5	TRBJ2-7	-	14	-